The sequence of this TCR beta chain was determined in a study of read filtering for tumor transcriptome and immune sequencing. Study summary: TCR-mapped reads were about 3.5 to 10.27 million with IR-seq versus roughly 85 to 1,300 with RNA-seq.

From 350 to 500 ng of RNA, a library with molecular barcoded alpha/delta and beta/gamma adaptors was made. TCRdb recomputed calls from the reads with MiXCR, one row per CDR3 protein. The table includes about 58,000 distinct CDR3 sequences, 10% to 15% detected once. This clonotype has ten or more counts. Antigen unknown. The study, taken as a whole, reports: Single-read clonotypes: about 82% of IR-seq clonotypes (around 3.6% of reads), 65% to 75% of RNA-seq clonotypes (nearly 45% of reads).

The receptor's source is a donor at least 40 years old with multiple myeloma. The sequenced material came from a population of CD138-negative cells sorted from bone marrow.

The CDR3 bases are TGTGCCAGCAGCTTAGTCCCACCAGGGGCTGGCACAGATACGCAGTATTTT. Protein: CASSLVPPGAGTDTQYF. The chain uses TRBV7-2 and TRBJ2-3; D possibly corresponds to TRBD1 (6 bases). From germline, CDR1 is SGHTA and CDR2 FQGNSA. The CDR3 consists of 17 residues. The V gene lost 1 base and the J gene lost 1 base, with 15 bases spanning the gap.